The subject of this entry is one TCR beta chain. No antigen is known for it. Germline CDR1 SGHKS, CDR2 YYEKEE (reference sequence). CDR3 length: 14 residues. V was cut by 9 bases and J by 8 bases, with 21 bases left in between. This entry comes from a study of CD8 T cells in ankylosing spondylitis. General study results and limits: The authors reported significant enrichment of disease-linked clones in matched ankylosing spondylitis synovial fluid. Those disease-linked clones were CD8+; they were also relatively rare in peripheral blood. It appeared that ankylosing spondylitis blood was characterized by a TCR beta motif of several highly homologous variants. Prior literature has documented some motif variants in synovial fluid and blood from reactive arthritis.

Making use of molecular barcodes, quantitative 5'-RACE generated TCR beta libraries. TCRdb ran MiXCR on the 5' RACE reads and lists one entry per CDR3 protein. The table includes under 250,000 distinct CDR3 sequences, approximately 7.3% detected once. The V gene is TRBV5-5, the J gene TRBJ2-1, with D perhaps being TRBD1 or TRBD2 (5 bases each). The clonotype comes from a male donor with ankylosing spondylitis. Specimen: blood, either unsorted or a sorted T cell fraction (not recorded which). This chain's CDR3 is CAMGSGLFLDEQFF. The CDR3 region has the DNA TGTGCCATGGGCTCGGGGCTTTTTCTGGATGAGCAGTTCTTC. The full variable domain, its missing parts supplied by reference TRBV5-5 and TRBJ2-1, is DAGVTQSPTHLIKTRGQQVTLRCSPISGHKSVSWYQQVLGQGPQFIFQYYEKEERGRGNFPDRFSARQFPNYSSELNVNALLLGDSALYLCAMGSGLFLDEQFFGPGTRLTVL.